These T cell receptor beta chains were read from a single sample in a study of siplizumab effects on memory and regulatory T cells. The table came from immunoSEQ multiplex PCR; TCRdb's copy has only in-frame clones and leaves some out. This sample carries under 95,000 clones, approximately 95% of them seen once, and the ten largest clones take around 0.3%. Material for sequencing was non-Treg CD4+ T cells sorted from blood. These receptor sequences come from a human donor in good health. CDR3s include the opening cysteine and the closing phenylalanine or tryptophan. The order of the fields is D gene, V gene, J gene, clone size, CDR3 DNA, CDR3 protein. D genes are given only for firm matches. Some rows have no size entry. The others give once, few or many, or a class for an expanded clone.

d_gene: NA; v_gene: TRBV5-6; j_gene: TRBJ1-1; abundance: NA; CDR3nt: TGTGCCAGCAGCTTGCCTCGGAACACTGAAGCTTTCTTT; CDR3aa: CASSLPRNTEAFF
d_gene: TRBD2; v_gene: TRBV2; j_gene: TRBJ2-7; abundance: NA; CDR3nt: TGTGCCAGCAGTGAACTGGCGAGCGGGGTCGGGGAGCAGTACTTC; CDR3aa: CASSELASGVGEQYF
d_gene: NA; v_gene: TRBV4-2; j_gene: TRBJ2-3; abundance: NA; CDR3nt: TGTGCCAGCAGCCCGAATACAGATACGCAGTATTTT; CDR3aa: CASSPNTDTQYF
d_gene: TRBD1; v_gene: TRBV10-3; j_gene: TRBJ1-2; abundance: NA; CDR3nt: TGTGCCATCACTCAACAGGGGGCGAGGGATTTTGGCTACACCTTC; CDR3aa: CAITQQGARDFGYTF
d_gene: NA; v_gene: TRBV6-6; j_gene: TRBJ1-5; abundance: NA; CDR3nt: TGTGCCAGCAGTTACGGCAATCAGCCCCAGCATTTT; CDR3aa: CASSYGNQPQHF
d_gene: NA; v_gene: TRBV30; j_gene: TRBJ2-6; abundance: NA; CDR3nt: TGTGCCTGGAGTGCCCAGGGGAGGACTGGGGCCAACGTCCTGACTTTC; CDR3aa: CAWSAQGRTGANVLTF
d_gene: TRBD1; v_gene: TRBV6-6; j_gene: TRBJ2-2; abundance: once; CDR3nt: TGTGCCAGCAGTTATGGACAGGAAGACACCGGGGAGCTGTTTTTT; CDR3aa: CASSYGQEDTGELFF
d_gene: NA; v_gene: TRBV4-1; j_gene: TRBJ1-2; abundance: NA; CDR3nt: TGCGCCAGCAGCCAAGCCACAGCCTTTTCCTATGGCTACACCTTC; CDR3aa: CASSQATAFSYGYTF
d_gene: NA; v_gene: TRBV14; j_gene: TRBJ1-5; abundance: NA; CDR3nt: TGTGCCAGCAGCCAGGGTGGGGGGCAGCGACAGCCCCAGCATTTT; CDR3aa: CASSQGGGQRQPQHF
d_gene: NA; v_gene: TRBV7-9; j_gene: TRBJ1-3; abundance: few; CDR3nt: TGTGCCAGCGACAGGTCTGGAAACACCATATATTTT; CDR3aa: CASDRSGNTIYF
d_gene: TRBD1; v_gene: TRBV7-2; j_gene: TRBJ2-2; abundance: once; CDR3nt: TGTGCCAGCAGCCTCCGGGACAGGGGTACCGGGGAGCTGTTTTTT; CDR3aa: CASSLRDRGTGELFF
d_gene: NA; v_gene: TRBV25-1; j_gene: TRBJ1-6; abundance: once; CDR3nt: TGTGCCAGCAGTGAAGGGGGGGGCTACTCACCCCTCCACTTT; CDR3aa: CASSEGGGYSPLHF
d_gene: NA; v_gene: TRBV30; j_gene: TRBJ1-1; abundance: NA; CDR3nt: TGTGCCTCTAAAGTGAACACTGAAGCTTTCTTT; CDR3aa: CASKVNTEAFF
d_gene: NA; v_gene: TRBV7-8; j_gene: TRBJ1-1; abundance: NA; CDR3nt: TGTGCCAGCAGCCCCCTACGACGGGGGGGTGAAGCTTTCTTT; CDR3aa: CASSPLRRGGEAFF
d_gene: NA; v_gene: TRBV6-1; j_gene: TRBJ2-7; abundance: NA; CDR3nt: TGTGCCAGCACAGCCTCCTACGAGCAGTACTTC; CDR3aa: CASTASYEQYF
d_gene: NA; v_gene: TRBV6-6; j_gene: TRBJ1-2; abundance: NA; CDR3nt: TGTGCCAGCAGTTACCAGGAGCAGGGGAGCTACACCTTC; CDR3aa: CASSYQEQGSYTF
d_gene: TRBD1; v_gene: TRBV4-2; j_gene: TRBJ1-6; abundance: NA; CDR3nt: TGTGCCAGCAGCCAAGATTCCGGGACAGGGTTTTCACCCCTCCACTTT; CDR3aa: CASSQDSGTGFSPLHF
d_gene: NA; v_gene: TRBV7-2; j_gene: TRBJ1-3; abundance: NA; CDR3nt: TGTGCCAGCACCCCCCAGATCATGACCTCTGGAAACACCATATATTTT; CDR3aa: CASTPQIMTSGNTIYF
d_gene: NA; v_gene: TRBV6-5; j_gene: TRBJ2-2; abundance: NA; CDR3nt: TGTGCCAGCAGTTACGAGACCGGGGAGCTGTTTTTT; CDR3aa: CASSYETGELFF
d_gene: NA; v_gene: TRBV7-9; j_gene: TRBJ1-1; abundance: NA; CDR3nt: TGTGCCAGCAGCTTAGGTGTAGGGCAAACTGAAGCTTTCTTT; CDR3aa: CASSLGVGQTEAFF
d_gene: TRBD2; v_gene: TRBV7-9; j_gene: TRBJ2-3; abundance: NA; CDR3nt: TGTGCCAGCAGCTTAGCCCCCCTAGCGGGGGGGCGGACAGATACGCAGTATTTT; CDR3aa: CASSLAPLAGGRTDTQYF
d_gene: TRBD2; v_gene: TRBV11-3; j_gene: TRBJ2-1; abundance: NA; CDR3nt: TGTGCCAGCAGCCTCAGCGGGAGCTACAATGAGCAGTTCTTC; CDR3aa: CASSLSGSYNEQFF
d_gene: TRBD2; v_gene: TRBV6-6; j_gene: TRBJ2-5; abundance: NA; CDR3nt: TGTGCCAGCAGTTACTCGGCGGGGGGCGGGGAGACCCAGTACTTC; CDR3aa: CASSYSAGGGETQYF
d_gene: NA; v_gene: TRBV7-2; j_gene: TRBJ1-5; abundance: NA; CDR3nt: TGTGCCAGTATGAGGCCGAATCAGCCCCAGCATTTT; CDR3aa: CASMRPNQPQHF
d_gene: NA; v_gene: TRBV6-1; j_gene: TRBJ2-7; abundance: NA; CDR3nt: TGTGCCAGCAGTGACAACTCTTTCTTCGGGTTCCAGGGGAGCTACGAGCAGTACTTC; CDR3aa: CASSDNSFFGFQGSYEQYF
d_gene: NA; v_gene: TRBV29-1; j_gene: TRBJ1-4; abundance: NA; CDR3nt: TGCAGCGCGCTGGGGCTACGGAGTGAAAAACTGTTTTTT; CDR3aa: CSALGLRSEKLFF
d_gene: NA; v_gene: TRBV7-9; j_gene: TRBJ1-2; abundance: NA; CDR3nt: TGTGCCAGCAGCTTGGGGACATGGGACTATGGCTACACCTTC; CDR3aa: CASSLGTWDYGYTF
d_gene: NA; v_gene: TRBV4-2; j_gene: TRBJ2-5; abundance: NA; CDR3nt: TGTGCCAGCAGCCAAGTGGGGAAGGTGGAGACCCAGTACTTC; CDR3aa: CASSQVGKVETQYF
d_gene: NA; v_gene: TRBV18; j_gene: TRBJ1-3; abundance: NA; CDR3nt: TGTGCCAGCTCATCGGTCAGGGGAGGGAGCCCCTCTGGAAACACCATATATTTT; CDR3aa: CASSSVRGGSPSGNTIYF
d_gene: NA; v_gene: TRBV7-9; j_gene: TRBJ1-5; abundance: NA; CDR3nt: TGTGCCAGCACCGGGAATAGCAATCAGCCCCAGCATTTT; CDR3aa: CASTGNSNQPQHF
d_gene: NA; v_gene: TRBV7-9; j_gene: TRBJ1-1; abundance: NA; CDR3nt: TGTGCCAGCAGCTGGGGTTCTGAGACTGAAGCTTTCTTT; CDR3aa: CASSWGSETEAFF
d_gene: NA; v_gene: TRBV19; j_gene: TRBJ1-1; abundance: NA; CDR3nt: TGTGCCAGTAGGCCCTCGGGGGACGGGAACACTGAAGCTTTCTTT; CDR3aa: CASRPSGDGNTEAFF
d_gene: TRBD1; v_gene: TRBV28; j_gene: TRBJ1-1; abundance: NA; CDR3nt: TGTGCCAGCAGTCCCTCTCCGGGACAGGGGGACACTGAAGCTTTCTTT; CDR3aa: CASSPSPGQGDTEAFF
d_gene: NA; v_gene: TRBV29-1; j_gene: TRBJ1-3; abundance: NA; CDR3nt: TGCAGCGGCAACTGGGGGAACACCATATATTTT; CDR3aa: CSGNWGNTIYF
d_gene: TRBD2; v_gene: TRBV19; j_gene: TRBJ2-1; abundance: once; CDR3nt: TGTGCCAGTGGGTCTAGCGGGGGACTGTACAATGAGCAGTTCTTC; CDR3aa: CASGSSGGLYNEQFF
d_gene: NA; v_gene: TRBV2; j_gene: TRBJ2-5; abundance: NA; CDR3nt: TGTGCCAGCAGTGTAAGGGAGACCCAGTACTTC; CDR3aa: CASSVRETQYF
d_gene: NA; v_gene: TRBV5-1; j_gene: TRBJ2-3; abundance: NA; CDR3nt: TGCGCCAGCAGCTTGGAGGGTAGCACAGATACGCAGTATTTT; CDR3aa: CASSLEGSTDTQYF
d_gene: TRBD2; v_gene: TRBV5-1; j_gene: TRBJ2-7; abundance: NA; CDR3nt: TGCGCCAGCAGCTCAGGACTAGCATCCGAGCAGTACTTC; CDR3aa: CASSSGLASEQYF
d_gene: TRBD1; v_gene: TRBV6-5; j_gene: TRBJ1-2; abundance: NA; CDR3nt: TGTGCCAGCAGGAACAGGGGGACAGGGTATGGCTACACCTTC; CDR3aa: CASRNRGTGYGYTF
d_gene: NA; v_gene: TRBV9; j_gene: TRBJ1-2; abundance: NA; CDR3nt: TGTGCCAGCAGCCTATCGGGACAAGGGTATTACGGCTACACCTTC; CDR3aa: CASSLSGQGYYGYTF
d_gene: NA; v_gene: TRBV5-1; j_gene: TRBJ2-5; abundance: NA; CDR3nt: TGCGCCAGCAGCTTGGCGGGAAGGCCTGAGACCCAGTACTTC; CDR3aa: CASSLAGRPETQYF
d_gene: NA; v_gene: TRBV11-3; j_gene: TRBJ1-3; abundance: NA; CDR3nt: TGTGCATCTGGCTGGAGCTCTGGAAACACCATATATTTT; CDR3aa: CASGWSSGNTIYF
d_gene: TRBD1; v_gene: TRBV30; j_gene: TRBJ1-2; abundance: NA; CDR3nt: TGTGCCTGGGTGGACAGGGGGCGAGGGGGAAACTATGGCTACACCTTC; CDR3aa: CAWVDRGRGGNYGYTF
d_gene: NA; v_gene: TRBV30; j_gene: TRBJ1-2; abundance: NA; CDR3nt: TGTGCCTGGGGTGGGACCTCCGGTGGGGGCTACACCTTC; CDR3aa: CAWGGTSGGGYTF
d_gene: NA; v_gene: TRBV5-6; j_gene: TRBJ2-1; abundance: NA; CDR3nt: TGTGCCAGCAGCTTGGGAAGAGCTAGCAGGCAGTTCTTC; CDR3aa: CASSLGRASRQFF
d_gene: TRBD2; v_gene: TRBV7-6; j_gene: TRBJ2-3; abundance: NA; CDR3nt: TGTGCCAGCACCTTAAAGCGGGAGAGGGGAGATACGCAGTATTTT; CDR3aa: CASTLKRERGDTQYF
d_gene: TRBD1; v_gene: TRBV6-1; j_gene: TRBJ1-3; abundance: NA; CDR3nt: TGTGCCAGCAGCGTACAGGGGATGGGGGGAAACACCATATATTTT; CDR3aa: CASSVQGMGGNTIYF
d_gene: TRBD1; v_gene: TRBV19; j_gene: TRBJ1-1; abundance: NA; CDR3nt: TGTGCCAGTACCTTTACCCCCGGACAGGGGCGCACTGAAGCTTTCTTT; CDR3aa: CASTFTPGQGRTEAFF
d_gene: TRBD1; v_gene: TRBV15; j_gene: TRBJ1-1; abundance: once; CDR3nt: TGTGCCACCAGCACCGGGACAGGGGGTTTCATGAACACTGAAGCTTTCTTT; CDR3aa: CATSTGTGGFMNTEAFF
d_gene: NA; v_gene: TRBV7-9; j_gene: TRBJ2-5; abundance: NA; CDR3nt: TGTGCCAGCAGCTTAATGGAGACCCAGTACTTC; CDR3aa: CASSLMETQYF
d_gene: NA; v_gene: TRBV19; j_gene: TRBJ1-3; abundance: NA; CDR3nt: TGTGCCAGTAGTCCCTCATACTCTGGAAACACCATATATTTT; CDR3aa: CASSPSYSGNTIYF
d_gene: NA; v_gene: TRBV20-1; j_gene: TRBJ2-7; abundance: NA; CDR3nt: TGCAGTGCTAGTTCAGAGTACGAGCAGTACTTC; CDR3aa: CSASSEYEQYF
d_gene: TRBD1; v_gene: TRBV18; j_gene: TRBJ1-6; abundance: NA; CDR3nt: TGTGCCAGCTCACCTCGGCGACAGGGGGATTCACCCCTCCACTTT; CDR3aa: CASSPRRQGDSPLHF
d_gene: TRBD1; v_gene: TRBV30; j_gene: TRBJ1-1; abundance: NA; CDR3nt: TGTGCCTGGGGTACAGGGGCCACTGAAGCTTTCTTT; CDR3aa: CAWGTGATEAFF
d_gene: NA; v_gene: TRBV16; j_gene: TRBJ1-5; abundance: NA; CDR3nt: TGTGCCAGCAGCCAATCGCCCTTATCTGCTCAGCCCCAGCATTTT; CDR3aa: CASSQSPLSAQPQHF